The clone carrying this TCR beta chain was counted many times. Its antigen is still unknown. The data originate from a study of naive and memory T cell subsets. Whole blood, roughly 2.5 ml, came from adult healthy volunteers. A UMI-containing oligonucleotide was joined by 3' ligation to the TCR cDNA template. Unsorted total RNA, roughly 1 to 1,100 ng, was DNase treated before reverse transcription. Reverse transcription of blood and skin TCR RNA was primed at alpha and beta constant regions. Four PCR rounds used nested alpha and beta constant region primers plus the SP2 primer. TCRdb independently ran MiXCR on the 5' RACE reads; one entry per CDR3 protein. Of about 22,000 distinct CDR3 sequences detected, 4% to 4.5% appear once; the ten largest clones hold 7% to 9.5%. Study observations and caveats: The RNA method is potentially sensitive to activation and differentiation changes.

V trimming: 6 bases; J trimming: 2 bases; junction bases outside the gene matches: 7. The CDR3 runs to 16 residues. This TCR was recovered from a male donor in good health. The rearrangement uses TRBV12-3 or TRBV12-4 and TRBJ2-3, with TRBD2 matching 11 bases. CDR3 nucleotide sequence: TGTGCCAGCAGGCAGGGACTAGCGGAGATCACAGATACGCAGTATTTT. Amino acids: CASRQGLAEITDTQYF.